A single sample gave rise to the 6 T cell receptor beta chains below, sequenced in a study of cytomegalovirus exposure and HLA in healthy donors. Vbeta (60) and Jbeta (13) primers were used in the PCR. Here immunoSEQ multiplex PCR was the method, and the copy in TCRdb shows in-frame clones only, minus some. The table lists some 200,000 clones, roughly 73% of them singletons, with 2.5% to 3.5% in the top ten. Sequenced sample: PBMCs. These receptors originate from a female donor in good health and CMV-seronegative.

The CDR3, as DNA: TGTGCCAGCAGCTCCGGACTAGCGGGGGCGAATGAGCAGTTCTTC. Protein product: CASSSGLAGANEQFF. The chain carries TRBV7-6 and TRBJ2-1; TRBD2 aligns across 13 bases. Germline CDR1 is SGHVS and CDR2 is FNYEAQ. The ends lost 4 bases at V and 7 bases at J; junction bases unmatched: 4. CDR3 size: 15 residues.

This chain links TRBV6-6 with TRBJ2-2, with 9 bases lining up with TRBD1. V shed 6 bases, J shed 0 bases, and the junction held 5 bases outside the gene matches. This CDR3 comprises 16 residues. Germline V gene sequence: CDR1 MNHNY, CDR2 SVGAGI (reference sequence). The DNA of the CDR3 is TGTGCCAGCAGCCTGGGACAGGGAGCGAACACCGGGGAGCTGTTTTTT. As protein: CASSLGQGANTGELFF.

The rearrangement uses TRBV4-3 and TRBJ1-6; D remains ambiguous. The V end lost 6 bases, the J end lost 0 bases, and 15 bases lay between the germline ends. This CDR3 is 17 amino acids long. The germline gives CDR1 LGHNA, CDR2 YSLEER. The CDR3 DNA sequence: TGCGCCAGCAGATCCTCGGCGGGCCTCTCCTATAATTCACCCCTCCACTTT. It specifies CASRSSAGLSYNSPLHF.

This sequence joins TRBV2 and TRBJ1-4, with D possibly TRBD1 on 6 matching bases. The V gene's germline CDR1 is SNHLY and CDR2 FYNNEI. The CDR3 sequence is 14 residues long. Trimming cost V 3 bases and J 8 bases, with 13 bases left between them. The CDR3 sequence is CASSDGGAGEKLFF. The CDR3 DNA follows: TGTGCCAGCAGTGACGGGGGGGCAGGGGAAAAACTGTTTTTT.

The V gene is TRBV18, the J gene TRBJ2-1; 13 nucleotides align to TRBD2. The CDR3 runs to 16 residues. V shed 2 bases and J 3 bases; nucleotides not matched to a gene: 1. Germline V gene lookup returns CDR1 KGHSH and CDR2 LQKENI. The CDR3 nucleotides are TGTGCCAGCTCACCAAGGACTAGCGGGGGCTACAATGAGCAGTTCTTC. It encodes CASSPRTSGGYNEQFF.

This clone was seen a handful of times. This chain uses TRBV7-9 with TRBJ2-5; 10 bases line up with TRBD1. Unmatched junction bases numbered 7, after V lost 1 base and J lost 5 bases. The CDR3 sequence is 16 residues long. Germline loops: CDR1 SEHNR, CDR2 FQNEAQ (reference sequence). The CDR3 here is CASSLGGTGAGETQYF. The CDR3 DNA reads TGTGCCAGCAGCTTAGGCGGGACAGGGGCGGGGGAGACCCAGTACTTC.